The 10 T cell receptor beta chains given below trace back to one sample, sequenced in a study of T cells after yellow fever vaccination (dated by TCRdb to the late 2010s). Explained via the paper, the treatment or condition label denotes: live attenuated yellow fever vaccine strain. Libraries came from 5' RACE. Sequencer: Illumina NovaSeq 6000. The public sequencing data were trimmed at Q25 with fastp and processed into clonotypes with MiXCR by TCRdb, which kept only in-frame beta chains. Rows merge per CDR3 protein into single entries with the most common DNA and genes. For this sample the table gives about 320,000 distinct CDR3 sequences, of which 4% to 5.5% were detected only once. The top ten clones comprise less than 20% of the sample. Sequencing used PBMCs, obtained 15 days after the yellow fever booster vaccination. The origin of the receptors is a man aged 18 to 30 who received the YFV17D yellow fever vaccine.

The table lists this clonotype with a few counts. This chain joins TRBV5-1 and TRBJ2-3, with TRBD1 identical over 11 bases. This CDR3 is 20 amino acids long. Trimming took 3 bases from V and 1 from J; bases not matched to a gene: 16. Per the germline V gene, CDR1 is SGHRS and CDR2 is YFSETQ. CDR3 coding DNA: TGCGCCAGCAGCTCCGGGCCGGGACAGGGGGGATGGATTGGCACAGATACGCAGTATTTT. As protein: CASSSGPGQGGWIGTDTQYF.

This clonotype has only a few counts. The chain joins TRBV5-4 to TRBJ1-1; D possibly corresponds to TRBD1 (6 bases). CDR1 and CDR2 (germline): SGHNT, YYREEE (reference sequence). The V and J ends lost 0 bases and 1 base respectively, with 13 bases between them. The CDR3 consists of 16 residues. This CDR3 reads CASSLDSRGGNTEAFF. CDR3 DNA: TGTGCCAGCAGCTTGGACTCTAGGGGGGGGAACACTGAAGCTTTCTTT.

CDR3 coding DNA: TGTGCCAGCTCACAAACTAGCGGGGGGGCCGGCGAGCAGTACTTC. This sequence encodes CASSQTSGGAGEQYF. The chain has TRBV18 and TRBJ2-7, with 13 bases aligning to TRBD2. The J segment lost 6 bases and the V segment lost 4 bases, leaving 6 bases of the junction unmatched. Germline CDR1 reads KGHSH; CDR2 reads LQKENI. The CDR3 extends over 15 amino acids.

This clonotype was seen ten or more times. V is TRBV10-3 and J is TRBJ2-5; weak D call: TRBD1 (6 bases). The CDR3 has 13 amino acids. Germline CDR1 is ENHRY and CDR2 is SYGVKD. V was shortened by 7 bases and J by 7 bases, with 16 bases between the two germline ends. CDR3: CAITGQQGGTQYF. The CDR3 DNA sequence: TGTGCCATCACTGGACAGCAAGGGGGGACCCAGTACTTC.

This clonotype was detected only a few times. This chain links TRBV5-1 with TRBJ2-5, with D possibly TRBD1 on 5 matching bases. The CDR3 has 14 amino acids. The germline V gene encodes CDR1 SGHRS and CDR2 YFSETQ. V was clipped by 5 bases and J by 3 bases, with 14 bases between them. CDR3 DNA: TGCGCCAGCAGTTTAGGACACCGAGAAGAGACCCAGTACTTC. Encoded protein: CASSLGHREETQYF.

This clonotype occurred a few times. The chain carries TRBV24-1 and TRBJ1-1; D perhaps matches TRBD1 (6 bases). The CDR3 sequence is 17 residues long. The ends were cut back, 3 bases at V and 4 bases at J, with 20 bases in the middle. Germline V gene data show CDR1 as KGHDR and CDR2 as SFDVKD. The CDR3 DNA sequence: TGTGCCACCAGTGATGGCCGGGACACCTCCCAGGGCACTGAAGCTTTCTTT. Translation: CATSDGRDTSQGTEAFF.

This clonotype was counted at least ten times. V gene TRBV15 combines with J gene TRBJ2-7; D ambiguous. Trimming removed 0 bases at V and 5 bases at J, with 8 bases between. The CDR3 is 13 residues long. The germline V gene encodes CDR1 LNHNV and CDR2 YYDKDF (reference sequence). CDR3 amino acids: CATSRDKADEQYV. CDR3 sequence (DNA): TGTGCCACCAGCAGAGACAAGGCCGACGAGCAGTACGTC.

The gene calls are TRBV24-1 and TRBJ2-1; 7 nucleotides line up with TRBD1. CDR1 and CDR2 (germline): KGHDR, SFDVKD. The CDR3 runs 16 residues. Trimming cost V 5 bases and J 3 bases; bases outside gene matches: 9. The CDR3 sequence: CATSATGETGYNEQFF. CDR3 in DNA: TGTGCCACCAGTGCCACAGGGGAAACGGGCTACAATGAGCAGTTCTTC.

This clonotype was counted only a few times. CDR3 DNA sequence: TGTGCCAGCAGTTTCCGTCTTGGCGGAGAAGAGACCCAGTACTTC. Its translation is CASSFRLGGEETQYF. The V call is TRBV27, the J call TRBJ2-5; D remains unclear. The CDR3 is made up of 15 amino acids. The V gene's germline CDR1 is MNHEY and CDR2 SMNVEV (reference sequence). The V end lost 3 bases, the J end lost 3 bases, and 14 bases lay between the germline ends.

V is TRBV12-3 or TRBV12-4 and J is TRBJ2-2; 8 bases map to TRBD1. V was clipped by 3 bases and J by 6 bases; unmatched bases: 3. CDR3 length: 14 residues. CDR3 DNA: TGTGCCAGCAGTTTGACAGGGGTCCCCGGGGAGCTGTTTTTT. Its protein product is CASSLTGVPGELFF.